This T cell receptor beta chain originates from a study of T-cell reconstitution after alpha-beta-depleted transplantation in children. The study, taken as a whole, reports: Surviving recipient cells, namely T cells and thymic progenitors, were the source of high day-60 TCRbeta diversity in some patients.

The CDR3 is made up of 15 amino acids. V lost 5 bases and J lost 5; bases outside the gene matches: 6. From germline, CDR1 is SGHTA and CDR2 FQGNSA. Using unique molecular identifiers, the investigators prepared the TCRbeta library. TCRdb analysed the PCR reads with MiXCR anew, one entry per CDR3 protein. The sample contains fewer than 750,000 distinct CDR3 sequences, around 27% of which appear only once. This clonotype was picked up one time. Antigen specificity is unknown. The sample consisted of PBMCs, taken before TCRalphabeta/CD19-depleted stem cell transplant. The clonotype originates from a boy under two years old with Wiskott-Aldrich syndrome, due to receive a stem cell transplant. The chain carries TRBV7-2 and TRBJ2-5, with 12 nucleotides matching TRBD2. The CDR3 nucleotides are TGTGCCAGCAGCACGACCGGGACTAGCGGGGAGACCCAGTACTTC. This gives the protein CASSTTGTSGETQYF.